A selection of T cell receptor beta chains follows, all from one sample in a study of T cells in localized non-small cell lung cancer. Profiling relied on immunoSEQ multiplex PCR, and the TCRdb table lists in-frame clones only, not all of them. The sample lists under 30,000 clones; about nine tenths were seen once. This specimen consisted of peripheral blood, obtained before any cancer treatment. The origin of the receptors is a woman aged 40-69 years with stage I lung adenocarcinoma. CDR3s include the opening cysteine and the closing phenylalanine or tryptophan.

>TRBJ2-7|TRBV19
CATRSLQSYEQYF
>TRBJ2-1|TRBV9
CASSVVTEYPPFRYNEQFF
>TRBJ2-1|TRBV14
CASSRASGPNEQFF
>TRBJ1-4|TRBV28
CASRKSNEKLFF
>TRBJ1-3|TRBV27
CASSLGWGNTIYF
>TRBJ2-3|TRBV5-1
CASSLELAGGTDTQYF
>TRBJ2-1|TRBV6-6
CASSTQGGNEQFF
>TRBJ2-4|TRBV27
CASSQGQGERNIQYF
>TRBJ2-7|TRBV28
CASNPLVSYEQYF
>TRBJ1-5|TRBV11-2
CASSSGTGVVAAQHF
>TRBJ2-1|TRBV7-2
CASSPPGTGVQFF
>TRBJ2-3|TRBV27
CASSPLAGGPRVDTQYF
>TRBJ2-2|TRBV7-6
CASSLAQFHGQKNTGELFF
>TRBJ1-6|TRBV9
CASSHTGSPLHF
>TRBJ2-3|TRBV28
CASTFGGEDTQYF
>TRBJ2-7|TRBV5-4
CASSLALAGDSEQYF
>TRBJ2-5|TRBV5-6
CASSLAPGTQETQYF
>TRBJ2-7|TRBV4-3
CASSPRTETVYEQYF
>TRBJ2-1|TRBV14
CASSQVLFSGGVNEQFF
>TRBJ2-1|TRBV14
CASSLGPYNEQFF
>TRBJ2-7|TRBV29-1
CSVENPRGSDYEQYF
>TRBJ2-1|TRBV4-1
CASSPLRTSGSHEQFF
>TRBJ1-5|TRBV11-2
CASSLGQGANQPQHF
>TRBJ1-5|TRBV7-9
CASSRDDQPQHF
>TRBJ1-1|TRBV28
CASSSLVAEAFF